This T cell receptor (beta chain) was recovered during a study of blood T cell repertoires in COVID-19. The protocol was immunoSEQ multiplex PCR, while the TCRdb copy is restricted to in-frame clones and leaves out a portion. The sample records roughly 200,000 clones, over 70% being singletons. Germline V gene lookup returns CDR1 SGHTA and CDR2 FQGNSA. This CDR3 is built from 15 residues. Trimming took 0 bases from V and 2 from J, leaving 8 bases between them. The TCR originated in a woman of 80 years or more with acute or convalescent COVID-19. The chain recombines TRBV7-2 with TRBJ2-1, with D possibly TRBD2 on 6 matching bases. The sequencing sample was made of peripheral blood. CDR3 DNA sequence: TGTGCCAGCAGCTTAGCGGGGGGAACCTACAATGAGCAGTTCTTC. Residues: CASSLAGGTYNEQFF.